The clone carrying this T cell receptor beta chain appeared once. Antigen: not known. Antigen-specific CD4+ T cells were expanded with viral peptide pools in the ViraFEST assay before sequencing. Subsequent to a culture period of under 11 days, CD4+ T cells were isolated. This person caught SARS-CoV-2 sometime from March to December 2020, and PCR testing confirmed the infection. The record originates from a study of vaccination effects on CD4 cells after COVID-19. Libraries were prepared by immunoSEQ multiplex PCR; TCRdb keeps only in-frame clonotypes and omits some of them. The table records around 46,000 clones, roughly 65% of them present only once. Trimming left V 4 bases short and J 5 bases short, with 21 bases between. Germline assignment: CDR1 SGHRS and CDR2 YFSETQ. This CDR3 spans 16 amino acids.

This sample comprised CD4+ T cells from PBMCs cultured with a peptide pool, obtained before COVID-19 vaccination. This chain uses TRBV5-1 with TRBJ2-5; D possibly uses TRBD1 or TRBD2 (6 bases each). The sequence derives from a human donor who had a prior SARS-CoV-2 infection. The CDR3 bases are TGCGCCAGCAGCGGCGCCGGAGGGGGGAATGAGGAGACCCAGTACTTC. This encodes CASSGAGGGNEETQYF.